The subject of this entry is one T cell receptor (beta chain). The CDR3 extends over 15 amino acids. Trimming pared 2 bases from V and 4 bases from J, leaving 13 bases between. Germline lookup yields CDR1 SGHAT and CDR2 FQNNGV. The sample comes from a study of shared clonotypes between healthy human individuals. The table came from immunoSEQ multiplex PCR; TCRdb's copy has only in-frame clones and leaves some out. The table has 1,100,000 or so clones, approximately 80% seen once; the top ten hold under 0.65%. The sequenced sample consisted of memory CD4+ T cells from PBMCs. Subset described: CD45RA-negative fraction. This chain links TRBV11-2 with TRBJ2-3; perhaps TRBD1 as D (5 bases). The clonotype comes from a man aged 18 to 30 in good health. Some clones in this sample may be carry-over from other donors' samples. The CDR3 here is CASSLKGAESDTQYF. In DNA form, the CDR3 reads TGTGCCAGCAGCTTAAAAGGGGCGGAATCAGATACGCAGTATTTT. The full variable domain, its missing parts supplied by reference TRBV11-2 and TRBJ2-3, is EAGVAQSPRYKIIEKRQSVAFWCNPISGHATLYWYQQILGQGPKLLIQFQNNGVVDDSQLPKDRFSAERLKGVDSTLKIQPAKLEDSAVYLCASSLKGAESDTQYFGPGTRLTVL.